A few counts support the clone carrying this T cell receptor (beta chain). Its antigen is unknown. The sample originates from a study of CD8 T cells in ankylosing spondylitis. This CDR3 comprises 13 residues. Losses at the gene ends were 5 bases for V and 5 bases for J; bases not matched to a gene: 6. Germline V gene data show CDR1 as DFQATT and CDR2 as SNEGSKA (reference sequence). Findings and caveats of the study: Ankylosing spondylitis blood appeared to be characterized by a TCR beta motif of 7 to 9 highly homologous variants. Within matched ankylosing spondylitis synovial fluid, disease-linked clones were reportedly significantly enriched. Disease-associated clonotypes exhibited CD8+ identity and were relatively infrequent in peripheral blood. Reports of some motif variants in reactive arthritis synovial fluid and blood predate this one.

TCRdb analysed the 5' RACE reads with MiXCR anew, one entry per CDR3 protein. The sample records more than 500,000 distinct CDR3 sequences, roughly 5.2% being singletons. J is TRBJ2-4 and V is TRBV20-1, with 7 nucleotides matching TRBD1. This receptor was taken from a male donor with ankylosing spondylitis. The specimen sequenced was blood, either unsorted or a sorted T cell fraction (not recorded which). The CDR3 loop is CSAGTAAENIQYF. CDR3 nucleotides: TGCAGTGCTGGGACAGCTGCAGAAAACATTCAGTACTTC.